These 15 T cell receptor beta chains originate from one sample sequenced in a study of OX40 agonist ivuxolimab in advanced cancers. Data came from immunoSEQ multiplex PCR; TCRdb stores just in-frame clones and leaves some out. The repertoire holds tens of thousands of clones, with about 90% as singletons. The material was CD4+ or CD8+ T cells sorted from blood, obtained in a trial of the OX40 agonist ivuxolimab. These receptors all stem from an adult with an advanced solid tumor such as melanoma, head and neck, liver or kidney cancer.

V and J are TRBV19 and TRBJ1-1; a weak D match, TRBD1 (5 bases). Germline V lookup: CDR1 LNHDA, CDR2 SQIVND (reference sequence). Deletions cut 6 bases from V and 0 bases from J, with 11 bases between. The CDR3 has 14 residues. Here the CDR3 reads CASRSEGLNTEAFF. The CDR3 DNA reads TGTGCCAGTAGATCAGAGGGGCTGAACACTGAAGCTTTCTTT.

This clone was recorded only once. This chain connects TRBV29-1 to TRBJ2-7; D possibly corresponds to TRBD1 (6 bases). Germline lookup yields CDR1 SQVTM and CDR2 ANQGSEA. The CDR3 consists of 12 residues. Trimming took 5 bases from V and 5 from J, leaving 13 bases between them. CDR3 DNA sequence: TGCAGCGTTTTTGAACAGGGTAACGAGCAGTACTTC. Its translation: CSVFEQGNEQYF.

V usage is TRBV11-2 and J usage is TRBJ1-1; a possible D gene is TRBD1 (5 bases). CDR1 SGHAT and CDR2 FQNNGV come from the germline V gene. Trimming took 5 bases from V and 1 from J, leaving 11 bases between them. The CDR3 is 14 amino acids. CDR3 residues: CASSRQRANTEAFF. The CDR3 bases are TGTGCCAGCAGCCGACAGCGGGCGAACACTGAAGCTTTCTTT.

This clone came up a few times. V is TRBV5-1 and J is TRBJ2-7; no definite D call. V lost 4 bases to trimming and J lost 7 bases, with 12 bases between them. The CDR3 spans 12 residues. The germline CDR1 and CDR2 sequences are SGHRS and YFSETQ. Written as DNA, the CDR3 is TGCGCCAGCAGCCTCATTGAGCGAGAGCAGTACTTC. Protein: CASSLIEREQYF.

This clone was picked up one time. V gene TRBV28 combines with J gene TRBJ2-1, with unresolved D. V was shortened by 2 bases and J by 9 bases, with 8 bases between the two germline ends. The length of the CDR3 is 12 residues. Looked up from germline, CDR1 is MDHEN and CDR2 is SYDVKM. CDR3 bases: TGTGCCAGCAGTTTAGTAGGGTCTGAGCAGTTCTTC. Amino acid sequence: CASSLVGSEQFF.

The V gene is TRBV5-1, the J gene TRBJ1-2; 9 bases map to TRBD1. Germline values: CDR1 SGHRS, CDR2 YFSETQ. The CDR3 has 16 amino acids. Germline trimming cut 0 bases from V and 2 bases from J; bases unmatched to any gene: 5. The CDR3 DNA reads TGCGCCAGCAGCTTGGACCCCGGGACAGGGAACTATGGCTACACCTTC. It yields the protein CASSLDPGTGNYGYTF.

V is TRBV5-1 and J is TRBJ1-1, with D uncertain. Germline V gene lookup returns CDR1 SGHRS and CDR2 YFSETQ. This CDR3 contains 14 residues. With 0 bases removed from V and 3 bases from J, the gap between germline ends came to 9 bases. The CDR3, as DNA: TGCGCCAGCAGCTTGGGGATCGTTGACACTGAAGCTTTCTTT. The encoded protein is CASSLGIVDTEAFF.

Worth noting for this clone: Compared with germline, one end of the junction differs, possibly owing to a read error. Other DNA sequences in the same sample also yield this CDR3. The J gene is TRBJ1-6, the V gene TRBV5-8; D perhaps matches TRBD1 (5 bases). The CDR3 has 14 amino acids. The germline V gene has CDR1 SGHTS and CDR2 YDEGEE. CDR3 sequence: CASSLGQADSPLHF. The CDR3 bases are TGTGCTAGCAGCTTGGGGCAGGCTGATTCACCCCTCCACTTT.

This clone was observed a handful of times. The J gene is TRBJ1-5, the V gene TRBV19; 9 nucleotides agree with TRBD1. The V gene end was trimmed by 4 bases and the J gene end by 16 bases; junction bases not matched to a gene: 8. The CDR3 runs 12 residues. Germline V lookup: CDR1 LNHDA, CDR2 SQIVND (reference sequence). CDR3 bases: TGTGCCAGTAGTAAATGGACAGGGGCAAGTCATTTT. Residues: CASSKWTGASHF.

CDR3 sequence (DNA): TGCGCCAGCAGCTTAGGGACTAGCGGGAGAGAGACCCAGTACTTC. Its translation: CASSLGTSGRETQYF. V gene TRBV5-1 combines with J gene TRBJ2-5; 14 bases are shared with TRBD2. Germline CDR1 and CDR2: SGHRS and YFSETQ. Germline trimming cut 2 bases from V and 4 bases from J; bases unmatched to any gene: 1. This CDR3 region has 15 residues.

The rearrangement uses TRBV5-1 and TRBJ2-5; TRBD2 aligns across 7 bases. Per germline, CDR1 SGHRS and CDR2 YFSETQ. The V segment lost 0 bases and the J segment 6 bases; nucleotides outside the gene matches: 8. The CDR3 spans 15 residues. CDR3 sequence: CASSLAEAGVKTQYF. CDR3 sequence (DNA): TGCGCCAGCAGCTTGGCCGAGGCGGGAGTGAAGACCCAGTACTTC.

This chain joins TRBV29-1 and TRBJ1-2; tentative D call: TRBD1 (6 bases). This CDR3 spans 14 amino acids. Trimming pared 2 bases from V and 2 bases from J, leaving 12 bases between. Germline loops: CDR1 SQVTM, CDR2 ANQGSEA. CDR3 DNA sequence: TGCAGCGTTGAACGGACAGAGTTAAACTATGGCTACACCTTC. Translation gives CSVERTELNYGYTF.

The CDR3 loop reads CATGLPGKPQHF. CDR3 coding DNA: TGTGCCACGGGCCTTCCGGGGAAGCCCCAGCATTTT. V is TRBV6-5 and J is TRBJ1-5, with unresolved D. The V end lost 10 bases, the J end lost 8 bases, and 15 bases lay between the germline ends. CDR3 length: 12 amino acids. CDR1 is MNHEY, CDR2 SVGAGI, per germline.

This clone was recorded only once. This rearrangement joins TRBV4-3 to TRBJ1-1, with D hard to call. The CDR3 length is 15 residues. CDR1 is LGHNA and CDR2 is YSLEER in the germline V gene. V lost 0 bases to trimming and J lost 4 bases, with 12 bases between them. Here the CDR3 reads CASSQEAGIGTEAFF. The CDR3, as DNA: TGCGCCAGCAGCCAAGAGGCGGGGATTGGCACTGAAGCTTTCTTT.

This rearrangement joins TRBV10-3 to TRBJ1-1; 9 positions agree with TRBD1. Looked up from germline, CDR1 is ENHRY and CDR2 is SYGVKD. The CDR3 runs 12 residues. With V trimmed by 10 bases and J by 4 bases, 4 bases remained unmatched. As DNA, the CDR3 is TGTGCCACGACAGGGGGGGGCACTGAAGCTTTCTTT. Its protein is CATTGGGTEAFF.